This T cell receptor (beta chain) comes out of a study of blood T cell repertoires in COVID-19. Turning to the study itself: From T cells, B-cell-depleted T cells, or PBMCs came the material, which was cDNA or gDNA.

Produced via immunoSEQ multiplex PCR; TCRdb's table is partial and in-frame only. This sample carries 200,000 to 250,000 clones, nearly 85% of them seen once, and the ten largest clones take 1.3%. The germline CDR1 and CDR2 sequences are MDHEN and SYDVKM. The ends lost 4 bases at V and 4 bases at J; junction bases unmatched: 22. The CDR3 sequence is 21 residues long. The TCR was taken from a woman between 25 and 40 years old with COVID-19, enrolled during active disease. The chain combines TRBV28 with TRBJ2-3; 11 positions match TRBD2. Specimen: peripheral blood. In DNA, the CDR3 is TGTGCCAGCAGTTCTACCTCACAGGGGGCTCCGACTAGCGGGAAGCCAGATACGCAGTATTTT. It specifies CASSSTSQGAPTSGKPDTQYF.